This T cell receptor (beta chain) originates from a study of HIV-infected patients and healthy controls. cDNA was made from roughly 500 ng RNA using alpha and beta constant primers. Each of the alpha and beta chains got its own library through chain-specific third strand synthesis with indices. TCRdb called the 5' RACE reads again in MiXCR, with one record for every CDR3 protein. This table holds about 10,000 distinct CDR3 sequences, about 10% found once. The CDR3 extends over 12 amino acids. Germline loops: CDR1 MNHEY, CDR2 SMNVEV (reference sequence). Trimming cost V 3 bases and J 6 bases, with 9 bases left between them. Study-level points and caveats: Slight age and sex differences between study cohorts did not explain the diversity differences.

This clonotype appeared many times. Its antigen is still unknown. All unsorted peripheral T cells were captured because whole blood was used without fractionation. This chain uses TRBV27 with TRBJ2-7, with D possibly TRBD2 on 6 matching bases. This clonotype was obtained from an adult with HIV infection. The sequencing used blood, collected before antiretroviral therapy. DNA of the CDR3: TGTGCCAGCAGTTTTACCGGGAGCGAGCAGTACTTC. It encodes CASSFTGSEQYF.